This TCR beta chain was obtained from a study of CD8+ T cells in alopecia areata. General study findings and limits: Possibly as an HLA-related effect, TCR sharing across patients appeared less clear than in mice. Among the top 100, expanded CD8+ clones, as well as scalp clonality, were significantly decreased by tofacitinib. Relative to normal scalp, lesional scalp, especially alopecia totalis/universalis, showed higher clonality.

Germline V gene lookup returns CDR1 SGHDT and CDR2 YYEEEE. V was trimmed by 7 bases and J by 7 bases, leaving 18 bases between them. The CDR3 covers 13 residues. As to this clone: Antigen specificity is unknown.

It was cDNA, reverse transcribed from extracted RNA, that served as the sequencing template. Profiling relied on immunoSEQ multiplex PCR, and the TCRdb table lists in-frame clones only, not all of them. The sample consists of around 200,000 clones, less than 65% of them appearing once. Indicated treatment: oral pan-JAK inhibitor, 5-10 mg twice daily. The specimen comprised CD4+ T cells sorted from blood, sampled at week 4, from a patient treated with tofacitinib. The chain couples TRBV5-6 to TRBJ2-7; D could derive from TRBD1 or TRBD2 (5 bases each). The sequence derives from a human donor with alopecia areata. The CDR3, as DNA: TGTGCCAGCGCCCACGAGAGGGGTTCGGAGCAGTACTTC. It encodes CASAHERGSEQYF.